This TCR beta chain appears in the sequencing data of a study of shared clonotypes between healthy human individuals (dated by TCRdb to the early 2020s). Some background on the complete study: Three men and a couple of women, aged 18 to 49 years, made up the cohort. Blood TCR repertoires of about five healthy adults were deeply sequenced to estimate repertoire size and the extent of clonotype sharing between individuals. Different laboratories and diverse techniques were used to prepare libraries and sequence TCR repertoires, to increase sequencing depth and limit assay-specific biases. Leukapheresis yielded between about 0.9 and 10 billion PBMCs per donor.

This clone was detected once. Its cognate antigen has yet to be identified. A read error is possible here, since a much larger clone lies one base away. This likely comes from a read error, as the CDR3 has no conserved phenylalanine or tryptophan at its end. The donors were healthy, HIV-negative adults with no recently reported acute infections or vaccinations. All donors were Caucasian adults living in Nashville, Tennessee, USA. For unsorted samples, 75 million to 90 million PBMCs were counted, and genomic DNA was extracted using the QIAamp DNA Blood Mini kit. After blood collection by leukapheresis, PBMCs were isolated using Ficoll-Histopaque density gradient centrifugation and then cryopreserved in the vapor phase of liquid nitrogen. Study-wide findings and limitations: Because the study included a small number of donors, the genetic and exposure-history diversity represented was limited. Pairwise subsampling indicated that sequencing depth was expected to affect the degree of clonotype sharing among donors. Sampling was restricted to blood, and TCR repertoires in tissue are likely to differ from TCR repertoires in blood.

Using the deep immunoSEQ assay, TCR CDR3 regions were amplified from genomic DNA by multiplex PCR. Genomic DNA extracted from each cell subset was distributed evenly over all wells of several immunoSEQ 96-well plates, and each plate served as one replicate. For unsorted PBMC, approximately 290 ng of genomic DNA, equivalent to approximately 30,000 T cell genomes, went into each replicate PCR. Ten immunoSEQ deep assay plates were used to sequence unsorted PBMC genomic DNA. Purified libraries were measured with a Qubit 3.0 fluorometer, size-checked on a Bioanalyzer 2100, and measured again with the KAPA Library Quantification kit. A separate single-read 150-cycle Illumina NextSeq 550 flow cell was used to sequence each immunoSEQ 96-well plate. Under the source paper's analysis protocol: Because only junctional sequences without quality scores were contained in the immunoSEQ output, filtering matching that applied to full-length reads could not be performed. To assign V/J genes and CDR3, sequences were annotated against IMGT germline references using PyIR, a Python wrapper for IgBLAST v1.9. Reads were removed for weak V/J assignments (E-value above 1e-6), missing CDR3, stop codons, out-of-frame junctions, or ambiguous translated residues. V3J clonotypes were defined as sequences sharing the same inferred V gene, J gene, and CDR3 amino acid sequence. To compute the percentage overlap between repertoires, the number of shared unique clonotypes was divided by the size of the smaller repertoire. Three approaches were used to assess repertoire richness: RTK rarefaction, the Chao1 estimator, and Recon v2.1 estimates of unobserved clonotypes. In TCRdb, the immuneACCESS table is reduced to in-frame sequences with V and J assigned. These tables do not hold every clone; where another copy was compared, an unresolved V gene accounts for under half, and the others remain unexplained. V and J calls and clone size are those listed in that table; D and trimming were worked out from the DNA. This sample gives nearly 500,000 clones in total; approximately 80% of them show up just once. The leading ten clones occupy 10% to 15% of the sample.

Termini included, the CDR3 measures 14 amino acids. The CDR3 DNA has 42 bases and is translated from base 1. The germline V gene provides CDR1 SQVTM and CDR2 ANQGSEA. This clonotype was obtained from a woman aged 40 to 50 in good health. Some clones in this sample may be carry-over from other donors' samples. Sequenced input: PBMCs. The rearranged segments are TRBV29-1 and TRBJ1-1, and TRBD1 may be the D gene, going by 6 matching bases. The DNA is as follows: TGCAGCGTTGAATTTGGAGAGGGGGGGACTGAGGCTTTCTCT. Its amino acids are CSVEFGEGGTEAFS.